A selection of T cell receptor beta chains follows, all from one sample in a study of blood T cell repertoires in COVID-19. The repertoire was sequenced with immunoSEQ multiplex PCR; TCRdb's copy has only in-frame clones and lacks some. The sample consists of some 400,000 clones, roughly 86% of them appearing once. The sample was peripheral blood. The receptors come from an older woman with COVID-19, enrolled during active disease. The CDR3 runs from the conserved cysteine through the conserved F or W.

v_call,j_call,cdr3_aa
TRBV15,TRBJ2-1,CATSRVSPGGLYNEQFF
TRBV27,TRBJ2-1,CASSPSRGNNEQFF
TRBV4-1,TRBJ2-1,CASSSTRVGEQFF
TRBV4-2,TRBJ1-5,CASSQLDGGNQPQHF
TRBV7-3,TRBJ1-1,CASSSGPAYTEAFF
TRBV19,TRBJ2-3,CATRDYKRNTQYF
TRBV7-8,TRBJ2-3,CASSDPGRPAQYF
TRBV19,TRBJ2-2,CASSYLAALNTGELFF
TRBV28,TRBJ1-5,CASRAGRWFQPQHF
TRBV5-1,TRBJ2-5,CASSPAVALETQYF
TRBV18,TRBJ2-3,CASSPPGGAVVDTQYF
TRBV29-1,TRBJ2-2,CSVVGGNTGELFF
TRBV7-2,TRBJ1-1,CASSLLVAFF
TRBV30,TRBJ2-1,CAWSLGGAARNEQFF
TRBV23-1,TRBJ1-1,CASSGYGTGRTEAFF
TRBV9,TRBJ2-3,CASSVQGGLSTDTQYF
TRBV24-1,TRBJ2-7,CATRQGYEQYF
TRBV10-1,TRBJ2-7,CASSGIAGGPYEQYF
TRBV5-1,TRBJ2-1,CASSLGPADSPEQFF
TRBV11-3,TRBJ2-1,CASSFRGREGEQFF
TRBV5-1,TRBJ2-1,CASSPGLGQGAAYNEQFF
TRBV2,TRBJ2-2,CARLAGTGRTGELFF
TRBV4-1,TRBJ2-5,CASSQDRRGANQETQYF
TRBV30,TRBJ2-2,CAWSQDSLNTGELFF
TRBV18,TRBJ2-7,CASSLPTGDEQYF
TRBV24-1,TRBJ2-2,CATRDRNTGELFF
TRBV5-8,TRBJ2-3,CASSLVGGSRTQYF
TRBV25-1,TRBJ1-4,CASRDTGREKLFF
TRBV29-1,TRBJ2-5,CSVETISRGQETQYF
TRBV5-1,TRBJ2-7,CASSLGGPYEQYF
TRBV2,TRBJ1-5,CASRTGNQPQHF
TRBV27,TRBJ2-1,CASSQWTRNEQFF
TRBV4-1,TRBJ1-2,CASSQERGKTNYGYTF
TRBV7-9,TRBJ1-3,CASSPGASGNTIYF
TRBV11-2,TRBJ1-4,CASSLNGNEKLFF
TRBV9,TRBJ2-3,CASSVAQLSTDTQYF
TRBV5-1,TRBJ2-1,CASSKNSGGAYNEQFF
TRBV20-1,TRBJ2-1,CSARNKGQFF
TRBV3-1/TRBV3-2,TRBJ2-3,CASRQRGAGDTQYF
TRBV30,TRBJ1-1,CAWSSSRGVEAFF
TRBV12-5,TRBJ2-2,CASAVFPNTGELFF
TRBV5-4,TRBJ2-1,CASSLREGGEQFF
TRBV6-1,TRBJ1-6,CASSALYWQGVNNSPLHF
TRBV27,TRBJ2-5,CASSGGALGTQYF
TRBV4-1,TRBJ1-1,CASSQVTVGDTEAFF
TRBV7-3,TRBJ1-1,CASSLGTGLNTEAFF
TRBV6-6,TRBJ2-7,CASSYSASGNGEQYF
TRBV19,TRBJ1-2,CASSGDRGYGYTF
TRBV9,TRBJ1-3,CASSVNGQGGNTIYF
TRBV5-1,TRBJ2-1,CASGRDRQTNEQFF
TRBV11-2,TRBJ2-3,CASSPGGSGAKDTQYF
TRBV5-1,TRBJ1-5,CASSLEGVSNQPQHF
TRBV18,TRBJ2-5,CASSPGQGTRETQYF
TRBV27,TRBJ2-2,CASSQDSPNTGELFF
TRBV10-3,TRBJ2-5,CAISVAGLGETQYF
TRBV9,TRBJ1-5,CASSVDPGDQPQHF
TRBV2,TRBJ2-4,CASSERGGPKNIQYF
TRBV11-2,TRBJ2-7,CASSLVLAGGTYNEQYF
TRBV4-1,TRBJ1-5,CASSQDGHSNQPQHF
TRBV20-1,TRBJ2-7,CSASQASYEQYF